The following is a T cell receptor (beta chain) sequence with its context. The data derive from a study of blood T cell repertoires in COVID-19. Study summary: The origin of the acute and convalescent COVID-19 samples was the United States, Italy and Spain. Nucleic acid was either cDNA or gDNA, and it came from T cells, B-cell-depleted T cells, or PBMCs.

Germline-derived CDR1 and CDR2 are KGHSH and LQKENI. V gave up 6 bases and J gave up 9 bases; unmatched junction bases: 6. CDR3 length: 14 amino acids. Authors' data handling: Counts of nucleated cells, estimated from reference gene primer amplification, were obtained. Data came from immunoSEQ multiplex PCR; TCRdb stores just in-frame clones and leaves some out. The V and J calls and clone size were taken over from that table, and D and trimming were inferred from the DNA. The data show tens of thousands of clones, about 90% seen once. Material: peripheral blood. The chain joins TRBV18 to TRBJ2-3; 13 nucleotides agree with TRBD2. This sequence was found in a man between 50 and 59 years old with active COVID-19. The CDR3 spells CASSGTSGIGTQYF. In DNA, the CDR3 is TGTGCCAGCTCGGGGACTAGCGGGATTGGAACGCAGTATTTT.